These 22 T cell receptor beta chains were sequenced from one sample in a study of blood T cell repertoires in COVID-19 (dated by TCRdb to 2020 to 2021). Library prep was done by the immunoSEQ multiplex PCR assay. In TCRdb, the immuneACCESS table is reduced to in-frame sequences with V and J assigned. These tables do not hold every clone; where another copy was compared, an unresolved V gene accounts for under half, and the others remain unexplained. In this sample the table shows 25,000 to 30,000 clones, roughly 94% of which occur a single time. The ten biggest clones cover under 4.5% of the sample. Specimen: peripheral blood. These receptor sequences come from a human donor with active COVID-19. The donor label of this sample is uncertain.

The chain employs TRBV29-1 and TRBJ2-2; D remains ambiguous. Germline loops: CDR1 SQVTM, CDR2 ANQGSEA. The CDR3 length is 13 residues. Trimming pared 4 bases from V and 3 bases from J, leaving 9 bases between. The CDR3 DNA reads TGCAGCGTTGTGCGGCAGTACACCGGGGAGCTGTTTTTT. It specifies CSVVRQYTGELFF.

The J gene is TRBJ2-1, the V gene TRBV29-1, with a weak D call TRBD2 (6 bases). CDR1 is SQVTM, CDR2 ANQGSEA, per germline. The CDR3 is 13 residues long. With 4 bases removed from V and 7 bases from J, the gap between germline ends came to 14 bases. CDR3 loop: CSVGASERNEQFF. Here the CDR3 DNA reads TGCAGCGTTGGTGCTAGCGAAAGAAATGAGCAGTTCTTC.

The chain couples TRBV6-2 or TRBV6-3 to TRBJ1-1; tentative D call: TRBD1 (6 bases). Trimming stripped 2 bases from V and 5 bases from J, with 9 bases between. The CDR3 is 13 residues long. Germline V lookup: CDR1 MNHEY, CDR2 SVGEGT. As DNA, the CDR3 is TGTGCCAGCAGTTACGGCGGACAGACTGAAGCTTTCTTT. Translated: CASSYGGQTEAFF.

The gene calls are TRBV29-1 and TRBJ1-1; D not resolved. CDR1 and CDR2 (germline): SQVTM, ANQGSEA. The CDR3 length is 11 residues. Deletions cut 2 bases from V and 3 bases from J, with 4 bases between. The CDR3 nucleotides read TGCAGCGTTGAACCAGACACTGAAGCTTTCTTT. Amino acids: CSVEPDTEAFF.

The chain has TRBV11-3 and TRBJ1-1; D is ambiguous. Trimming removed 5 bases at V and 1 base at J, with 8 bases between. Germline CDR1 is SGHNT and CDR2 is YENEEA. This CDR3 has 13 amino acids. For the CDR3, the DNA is TGTGCCAGCAGCCAACAAACGAACACTGAAGCTTTCTTT. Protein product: CASSQQTNTEAFF.

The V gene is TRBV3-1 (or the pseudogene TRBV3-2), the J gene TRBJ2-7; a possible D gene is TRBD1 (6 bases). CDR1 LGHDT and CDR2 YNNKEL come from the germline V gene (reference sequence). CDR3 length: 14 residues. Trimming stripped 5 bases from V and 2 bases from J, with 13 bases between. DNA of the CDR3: TGTGCCAGCAGCGACCGGACAGCAACCTACGAGCAGTACTTC. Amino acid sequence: CASSDRTATYEQYF.

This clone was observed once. The CDR3 loop is CASSPTGTGNKYEQFF. The CDR3 DNA follows: TGTGCCAGCAGCCCCACCGGGACAGGGAATAAGTATGAGCAGTTCTTC. The chain couples TRBV13 to TRBJ2-1; 9 bases fit TRBD1. With V trimmed by 5 bases and J by 8 bases, 13 bases remained unmatched. The CDR3 is 16 residues long. CDR1 PRHDT and CDR2 FYEKMQ come from the germline V gene (reference sequence).

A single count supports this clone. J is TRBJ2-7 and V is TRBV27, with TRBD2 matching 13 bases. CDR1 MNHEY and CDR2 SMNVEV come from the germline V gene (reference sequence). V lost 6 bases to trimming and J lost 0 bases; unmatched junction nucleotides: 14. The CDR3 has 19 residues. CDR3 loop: CASRSNILAGGPSSYEQYF. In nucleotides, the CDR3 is TGTGCCAGCAGGAGCAACATACTAGCGGGAGGGCCTTCCTCCTACGAGCAGTACTTC.

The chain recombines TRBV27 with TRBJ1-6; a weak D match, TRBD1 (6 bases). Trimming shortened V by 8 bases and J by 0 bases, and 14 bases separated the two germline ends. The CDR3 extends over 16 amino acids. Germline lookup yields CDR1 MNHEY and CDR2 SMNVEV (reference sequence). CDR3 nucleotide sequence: TGTGCCAGCGTCACCTTGGGGGCCTCCTATAATTCACCCCTCCACTTT. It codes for CASVTLGASYNSPLHF.

Here the CDR3 reads CASSLSDRVYNEQFF. The CDR3 DNA reads as TGTGCCAGCAGTTTATCGGACAGGGTCTACAATGAGCAGTTCTTC. The chain uses TRBV27 and TRBJ2-1; 8 nucleotides line up with TRBD1. Germline trimming cut 0 bases from V and 3 bases from J; bases unmatched to any gene: 1. CDR3 size: 15 residues. Germline V CDR1 and CDR2: MNHEY, SMNVEV (reference sequence).

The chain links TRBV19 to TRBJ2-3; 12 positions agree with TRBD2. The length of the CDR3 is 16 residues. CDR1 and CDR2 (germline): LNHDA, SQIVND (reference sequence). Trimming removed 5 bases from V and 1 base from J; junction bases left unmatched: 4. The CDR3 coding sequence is TGTGCCAGTAGTCCCCGGACTAGCGGGGGCACAGATACGCAGTATTTT. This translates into CASSPRTSGGTDTQYF.

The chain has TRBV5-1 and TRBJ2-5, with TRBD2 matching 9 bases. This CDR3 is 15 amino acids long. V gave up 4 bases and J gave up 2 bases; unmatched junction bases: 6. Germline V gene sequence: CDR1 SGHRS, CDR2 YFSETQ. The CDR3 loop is CASSPIAGAQETQYF. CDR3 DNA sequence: TGCGCCAGCAGCCCTATAGCGGGGGCGCAAGAGACCCAGTACTTC.

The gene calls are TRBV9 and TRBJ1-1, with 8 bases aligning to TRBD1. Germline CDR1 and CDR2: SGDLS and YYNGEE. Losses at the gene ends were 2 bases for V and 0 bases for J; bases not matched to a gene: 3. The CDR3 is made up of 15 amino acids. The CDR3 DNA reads TGTGCCAGCAGCGTGGGGGACAGGTTGAACACTGAAGCTTTCTTT. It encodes CASSVGDRLNTEAFF.

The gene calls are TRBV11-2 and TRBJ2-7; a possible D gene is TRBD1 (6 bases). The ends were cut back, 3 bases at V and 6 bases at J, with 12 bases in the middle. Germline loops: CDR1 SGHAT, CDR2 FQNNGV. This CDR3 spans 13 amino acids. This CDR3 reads CASSFGTSTEQYF. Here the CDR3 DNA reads TGTGCCAGCAGCTTCGGGACATCTACCGAGCAGTACTTC. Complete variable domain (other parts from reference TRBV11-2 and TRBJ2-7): EAGVAQSPRYKIIEKRQSVAFWCNPISGHATLYWYQQILGQGPKLLIQFQNNGVVDDSQLPKDRFSAERLKGVDSTLKIQPAKLEDSAVYLCASSFGTSTEQYFGPGTRLTVT.

The CDR3 bases are TGTGCCAGCACTAGAGGACAGAACTACGAGCAGTACTTC. Protein sequence: CASTRGQNYEQYF. The J gene is TRBJ2-7, the V gene TRBV12-3 or TRBV12-4, with D possibly matching TRBD1 (6 bases). The germline V and J ends were trimmed by 7 bases and 3 bases, with 13 bases remaining between them. This CDR3 comprises 13 residues.

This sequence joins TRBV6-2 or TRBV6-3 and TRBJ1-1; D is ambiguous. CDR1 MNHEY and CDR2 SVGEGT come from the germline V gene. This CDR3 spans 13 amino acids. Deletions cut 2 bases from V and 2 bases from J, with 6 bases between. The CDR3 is CASSYGSNTEAFF. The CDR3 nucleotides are TGTGCCAGCAGTTACGGCAGTAACACTGAAGCTTTCTTT.

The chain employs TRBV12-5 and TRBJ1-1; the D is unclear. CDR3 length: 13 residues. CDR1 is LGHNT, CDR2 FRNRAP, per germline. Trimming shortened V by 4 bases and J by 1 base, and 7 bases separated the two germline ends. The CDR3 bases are TGTGCTAGTGGTTACAACCGGAACACTGAAGCTTTCTTT. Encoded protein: CASGYNRNTEAFF.

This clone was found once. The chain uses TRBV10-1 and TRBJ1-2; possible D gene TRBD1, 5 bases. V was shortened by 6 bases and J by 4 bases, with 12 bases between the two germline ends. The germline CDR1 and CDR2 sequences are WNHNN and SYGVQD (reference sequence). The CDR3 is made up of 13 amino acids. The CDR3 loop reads CASSSGLSYGYTF. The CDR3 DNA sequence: TGCGCCAGCAGCTCAGGGCTCTCCTATGGCTACACCTTC.

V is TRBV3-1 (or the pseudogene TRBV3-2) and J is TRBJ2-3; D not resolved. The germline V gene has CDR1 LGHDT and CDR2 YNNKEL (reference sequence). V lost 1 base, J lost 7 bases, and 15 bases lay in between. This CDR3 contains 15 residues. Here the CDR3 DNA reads TGTGCCAGCAGCCAAGTCGTAGCAAGCGTTAATACGCAGTATTTT. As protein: CASSQVVASVNTQYF.

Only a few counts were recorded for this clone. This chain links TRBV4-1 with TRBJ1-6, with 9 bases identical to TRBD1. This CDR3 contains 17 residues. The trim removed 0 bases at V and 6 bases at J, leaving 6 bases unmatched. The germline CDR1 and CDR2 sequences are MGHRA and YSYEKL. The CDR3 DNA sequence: TGCGCCAGCAGCCAAGATTGGAGGACAGGGGTTAATTCACCCCTCCACTTT. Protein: CASSQDWRTGVNSPLHF.

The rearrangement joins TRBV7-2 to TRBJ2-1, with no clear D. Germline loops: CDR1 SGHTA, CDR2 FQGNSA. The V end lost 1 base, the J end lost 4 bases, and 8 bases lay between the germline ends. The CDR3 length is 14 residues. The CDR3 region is CASSLEPLYNEQFF. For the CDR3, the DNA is TGTGCCAGCAGCTTAGAGCCACTATACAATGAGCAGTTCTTC.

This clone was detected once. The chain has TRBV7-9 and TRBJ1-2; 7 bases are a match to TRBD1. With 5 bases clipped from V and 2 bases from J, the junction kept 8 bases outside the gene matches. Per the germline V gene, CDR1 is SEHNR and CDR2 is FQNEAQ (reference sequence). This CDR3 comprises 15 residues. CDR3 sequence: CASSPPGQLNYGYTF. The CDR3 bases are TGTGCCAGCAGCCCACCGGGACAGCTAAACTATGGCTACACCTTC. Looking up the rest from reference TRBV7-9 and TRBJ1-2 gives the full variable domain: DTGVSQNPRHKITKRGQNVTFRCDPISEHNRLYWYRQTLGQGPEFLTYFQNEAQLEKSRLLSDRFSAERPKGSFSTLEIQRTEQGDSAMYLCASSPPGQLNYGYTFGSGTRLTVV.